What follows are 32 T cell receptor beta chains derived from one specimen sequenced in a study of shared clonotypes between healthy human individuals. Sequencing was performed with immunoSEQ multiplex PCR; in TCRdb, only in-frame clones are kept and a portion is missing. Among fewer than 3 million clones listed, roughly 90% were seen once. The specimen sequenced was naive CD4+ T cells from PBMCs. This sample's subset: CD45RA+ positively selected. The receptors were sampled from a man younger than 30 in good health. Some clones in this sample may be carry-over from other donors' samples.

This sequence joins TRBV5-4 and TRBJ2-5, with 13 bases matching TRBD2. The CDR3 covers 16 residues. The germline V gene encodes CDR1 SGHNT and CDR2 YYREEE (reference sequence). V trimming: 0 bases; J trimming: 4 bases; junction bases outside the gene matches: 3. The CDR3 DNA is TGTGCCAGCAGCTTGGTACTAGCGGGAGGGTCAGAGACCCAGTACTTC. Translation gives CASSLVLAGGSETQYF.

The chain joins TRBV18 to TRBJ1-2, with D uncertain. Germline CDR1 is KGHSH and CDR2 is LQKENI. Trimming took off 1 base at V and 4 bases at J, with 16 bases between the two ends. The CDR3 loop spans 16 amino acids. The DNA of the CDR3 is TGTGCCAGCTCACCACTCCGGCCCGACCGGGCCTATGGCTACACCTTC. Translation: CASSPLRPDRAYGYTF.

This CDR3 is CASSLYPAVGQRETQYF. CDR3 DNA sequence: TGTGCCAGCAGTTTATATCCGGCGGTAGGGCAGAGGGAGACCCAGTACTTC. This chain connects TRBV27 to TRBJ2-5; D is unresolved. Per the germline V gene, CDR1 is MNHEY and CDR2 is SMNVEV (reference sequence). Trimming shortened V by 1 base and J by 5 bases, and 20 bases separated the two germline ends. The CDR3 is made up of 17 amino acids.

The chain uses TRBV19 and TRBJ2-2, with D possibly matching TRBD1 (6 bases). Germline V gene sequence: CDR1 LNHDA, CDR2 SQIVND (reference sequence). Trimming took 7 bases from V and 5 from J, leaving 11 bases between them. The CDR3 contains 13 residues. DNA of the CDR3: TGTGCCAGTAACGGTAGGGGGACCGGGGAGCTGTTTTTT. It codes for CASNGRGTGELFF.

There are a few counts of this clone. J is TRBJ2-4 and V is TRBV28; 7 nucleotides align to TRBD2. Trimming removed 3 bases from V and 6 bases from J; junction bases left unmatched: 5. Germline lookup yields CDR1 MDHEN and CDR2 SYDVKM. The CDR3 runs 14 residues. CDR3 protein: CASSFGGSSNIQYF. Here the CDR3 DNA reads TGTGCCAGCAGTTTCGGCGGGAGCTCAAACATTCAGTACTTC.

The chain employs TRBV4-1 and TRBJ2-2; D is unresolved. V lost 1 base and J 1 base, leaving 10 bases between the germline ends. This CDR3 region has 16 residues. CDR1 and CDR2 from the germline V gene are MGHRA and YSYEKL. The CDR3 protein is CASSQGPTWNTGELFF. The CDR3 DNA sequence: TGCGCCAGCAGCCAAGGGCCGACTTGGAACACCGGGGAGCTGTTTTTT.

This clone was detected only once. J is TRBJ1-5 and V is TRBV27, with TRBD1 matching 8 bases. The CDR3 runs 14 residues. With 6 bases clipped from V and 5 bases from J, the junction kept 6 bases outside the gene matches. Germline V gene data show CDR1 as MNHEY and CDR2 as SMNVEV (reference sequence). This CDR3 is CASSRTGRDQPQHF. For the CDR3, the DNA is TGTGCCAGCAGCCGGACAGGGCGCGATCAGCCCCAGCATTTT.

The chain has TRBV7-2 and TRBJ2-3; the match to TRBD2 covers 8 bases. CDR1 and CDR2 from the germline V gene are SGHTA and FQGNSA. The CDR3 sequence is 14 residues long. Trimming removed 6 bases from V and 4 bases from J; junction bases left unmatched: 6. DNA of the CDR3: TGTGCCAGCAGTACCGGGACTAGGTCAGATACGCAGTATTTT. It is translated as CASSTGTRSDTQYF.

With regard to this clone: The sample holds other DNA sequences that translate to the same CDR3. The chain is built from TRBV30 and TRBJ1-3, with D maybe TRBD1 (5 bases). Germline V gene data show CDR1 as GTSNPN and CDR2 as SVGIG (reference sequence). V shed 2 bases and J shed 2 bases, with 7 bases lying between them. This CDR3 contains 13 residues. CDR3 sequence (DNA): TGTGCCTGGAGTCCGGGGGCTGGAAACACCATATATTTT. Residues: CAWSPGAGNTIYF.

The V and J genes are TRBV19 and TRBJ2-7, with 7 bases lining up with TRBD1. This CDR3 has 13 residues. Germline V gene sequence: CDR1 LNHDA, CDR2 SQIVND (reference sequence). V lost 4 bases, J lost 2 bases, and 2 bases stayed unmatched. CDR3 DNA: TGTGCCAGTAGTAGGACAGGCCCCTACGAGCAGTACTTC. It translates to CASSRTGPYEQYF.

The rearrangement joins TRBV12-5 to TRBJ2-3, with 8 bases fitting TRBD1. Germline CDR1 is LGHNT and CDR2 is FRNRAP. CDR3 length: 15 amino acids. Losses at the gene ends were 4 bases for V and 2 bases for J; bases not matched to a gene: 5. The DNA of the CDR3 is TGTGCTAGTGGTTCCCAGGGGGCTGTCACAGATACGCAGTATTTT. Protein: CASGSQGAVTDTQYF.

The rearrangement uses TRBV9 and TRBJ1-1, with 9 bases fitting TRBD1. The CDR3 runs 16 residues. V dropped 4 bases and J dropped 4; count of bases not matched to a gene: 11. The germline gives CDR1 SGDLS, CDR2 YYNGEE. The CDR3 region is CASSPTGGESSTEAFF. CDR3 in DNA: TGTGCCAGCAGCCCGACAGGGGGAGAATCGTCCACTGAAGCTTTCTTT. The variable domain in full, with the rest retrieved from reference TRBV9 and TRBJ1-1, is DSGVTQTPKHLITATGQRVTLRCSPRSGDLSVYWYQQSLDQGLQFLIQYYNGEERAKGNILERFSAQQFPDLHSELNLSSLELGDSALYFCASSPTGGESSTEAFFGQGTRLTVV.

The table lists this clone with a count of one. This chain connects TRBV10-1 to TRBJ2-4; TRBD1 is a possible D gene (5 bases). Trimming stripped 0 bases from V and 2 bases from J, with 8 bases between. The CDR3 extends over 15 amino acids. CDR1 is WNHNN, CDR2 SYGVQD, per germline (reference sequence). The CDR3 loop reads CASSESTAPKNIQYF. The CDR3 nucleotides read TGCGCCAGCAGTGAGTCGACAGCTCCCAAAAACATTCAGTACTTC.

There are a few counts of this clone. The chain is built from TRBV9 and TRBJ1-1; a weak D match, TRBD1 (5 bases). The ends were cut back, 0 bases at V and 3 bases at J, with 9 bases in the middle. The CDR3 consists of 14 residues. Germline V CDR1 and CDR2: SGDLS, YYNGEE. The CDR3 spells CASSVVGRDTEAFF. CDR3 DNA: TGTGCCAGCAGCGTAGTGGGACGGGACACTGAAGCTTTCTTT.

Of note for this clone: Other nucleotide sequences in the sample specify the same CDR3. This chain's CDR3 is CASSPGTGGQPQHF. In DNA form, the CDR3 reads TGTGCCAGCAGCCCCGGGACCGGCGGGCAGCCCCAGCATTTT. V usage is TRBV7-9 and J usage is TRBJ1-5; perhaps TRBD1 as D (5 bases). V dropped 5 bases and J dropped 7 bases, with 15 bases sitting between them. This CDR3 spans 14 amino acids. From germline, CDR1 is SEHNR and CDR2 FQNEAQ (reference sequence). Complete variable domain (other parts from reference TRBV7-9 and TRBJ1-5): DTGVSQNPRHKITKRGQNVTFRCDPISEHNRLYWYRQTLGQGPEFLTYFQNEAQLEKSRLLSDRFSAERPKGSFSTLEIQRTEQGDSAMYLCASSPGTGGQPQHFGDGTRLSIL.

CDR3 region: CASSEREWDTQYF. DNA for the CDR3: TGTGCCAGCAGTGAAAGGGAGTGGGATACGCAGTATTTT. The chain couples TRBV6-1 to TRBJ2-3, with a possible D match to TRBD2 (5 bases). Germline CDR1 is MNHNS and CDR2 is SASEGT. The CDR3 is made up of 13 amino acids. Trimming stripped 2 bases from V and 6 bases from J, with 9 bases between.

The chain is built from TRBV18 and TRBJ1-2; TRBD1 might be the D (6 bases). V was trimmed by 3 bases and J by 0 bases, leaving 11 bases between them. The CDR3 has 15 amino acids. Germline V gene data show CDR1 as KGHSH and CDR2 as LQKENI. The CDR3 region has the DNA TGTGCCAGCTCACCTCGACGGGACACTAACTATGGCTACACCTTC. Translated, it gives CASSPRRDTNYGYTF. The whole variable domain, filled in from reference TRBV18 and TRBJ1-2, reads NAGVMQNPRHLVRRRGQEARLRCSPMKGHSHVYWYRQLPEEGLKFMVYLQKENIIDESGMPKERFSAEFPKEGPSILRIQQVVRGDSAAYFCASSPRRDTNYGYTFGSGTRLTVV.

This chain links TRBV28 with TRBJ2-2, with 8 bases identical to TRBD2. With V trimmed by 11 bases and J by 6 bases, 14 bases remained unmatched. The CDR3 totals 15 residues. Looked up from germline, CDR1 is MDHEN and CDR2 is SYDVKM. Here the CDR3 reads CASQRGSGTAGELFF. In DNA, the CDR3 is TGTGCCTCTCAACGGGGTAGCGGGACGGCCGGGGAGCTGTTTTTT.

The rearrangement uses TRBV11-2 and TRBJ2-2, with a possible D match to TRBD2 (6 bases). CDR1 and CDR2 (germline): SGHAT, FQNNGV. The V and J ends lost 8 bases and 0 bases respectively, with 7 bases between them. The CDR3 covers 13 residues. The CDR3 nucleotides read TGTGCCAGCGGAGGGCCGAACACCGGGGAGCTGTTTTTT. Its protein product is CASGGPNTGELFF.

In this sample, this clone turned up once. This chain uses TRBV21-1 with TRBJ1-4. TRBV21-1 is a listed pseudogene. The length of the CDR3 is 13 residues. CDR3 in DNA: TGTGCCAGCAGCAAAGAAGGGTGTGAAAAACTGTTTTTT. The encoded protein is CASSKEGCEKLFF.

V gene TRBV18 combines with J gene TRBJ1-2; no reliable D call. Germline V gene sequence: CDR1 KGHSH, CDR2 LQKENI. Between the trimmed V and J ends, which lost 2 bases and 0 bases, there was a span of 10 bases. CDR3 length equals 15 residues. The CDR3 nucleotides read TGTGCCAGCTCACCATGGAGAGGGCCTAACTATGGCTACACCTTC. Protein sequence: CASSPWRGPNYGYTF.

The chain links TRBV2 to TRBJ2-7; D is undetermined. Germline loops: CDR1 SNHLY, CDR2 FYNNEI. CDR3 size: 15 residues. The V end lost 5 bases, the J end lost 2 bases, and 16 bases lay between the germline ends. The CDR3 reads CASSPRLTPPYEQYF. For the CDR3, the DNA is TGTGCCAGCAGTCCTAGATTAACCCCCCCCTACGAGCAGTACTTC.

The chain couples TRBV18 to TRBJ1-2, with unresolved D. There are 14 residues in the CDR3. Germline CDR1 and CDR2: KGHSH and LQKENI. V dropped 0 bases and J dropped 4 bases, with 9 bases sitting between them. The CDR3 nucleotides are TGTGCCAGCTCACCACCAGGGCAGTTCTATGGCTACACCTTC. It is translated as CASSPPGQFYGYTF.

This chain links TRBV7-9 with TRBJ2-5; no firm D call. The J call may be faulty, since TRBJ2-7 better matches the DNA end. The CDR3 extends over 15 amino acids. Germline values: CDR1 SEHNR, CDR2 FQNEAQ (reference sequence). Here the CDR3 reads CASSLTRTRIYEQYF. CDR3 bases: TGTGCCAGCAGCCTGACAAGGACCCGTATCTACGAGCAGTACTTC.

In DNA form, the CDR3 reads TGTGCCAGTAGGAGACAGGGTTCCGGGGAGCTGTTTTTT. It yields the protein CASRRQGSGELFF. The chain has TRBV19 and TRBJ2-2; 7 bases fit TRBD1. Germline V CDR1 and CDR2: LNHDA, SQIVND (reference sequence). V lost 6 bases to trimming and J lost 6 bases; unmatched junction nucleotides: 4. This CDR3 contains 13 residues.

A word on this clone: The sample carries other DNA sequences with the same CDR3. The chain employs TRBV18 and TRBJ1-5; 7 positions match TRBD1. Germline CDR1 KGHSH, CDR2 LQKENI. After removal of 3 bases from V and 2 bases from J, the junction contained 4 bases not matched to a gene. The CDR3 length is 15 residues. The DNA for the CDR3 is TGTGCCAGCTCACCGTCTACAGGGGGCAATCAGCCCCAGCATTTT. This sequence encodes CASSPSTGGNQPQHF.

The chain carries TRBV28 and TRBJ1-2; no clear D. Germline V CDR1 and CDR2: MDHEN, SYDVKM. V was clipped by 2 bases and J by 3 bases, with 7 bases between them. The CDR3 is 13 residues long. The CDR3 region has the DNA TGTGCCAGCAGTTTAGCAACGGACTATGGCTACACCTTC. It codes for CASSLATDYGYTF.

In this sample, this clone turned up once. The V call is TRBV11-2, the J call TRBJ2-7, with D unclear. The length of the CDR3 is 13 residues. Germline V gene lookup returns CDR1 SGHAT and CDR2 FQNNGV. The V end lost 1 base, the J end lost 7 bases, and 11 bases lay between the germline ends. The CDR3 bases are TGTGCCAGCAGCTTAGGAGGTAGCACTGAGCAGTACTTC. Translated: CASSLGGSTEQYF.

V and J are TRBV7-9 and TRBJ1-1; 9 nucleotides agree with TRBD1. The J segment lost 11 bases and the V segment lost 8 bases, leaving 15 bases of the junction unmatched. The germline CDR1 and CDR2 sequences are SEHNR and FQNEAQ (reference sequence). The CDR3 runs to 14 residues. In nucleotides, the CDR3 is TGTGCCAGCGCTGGGACTAACACAGGGGGCCAGGCTTTCTTT. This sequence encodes CASAGTNTGGQAFF.

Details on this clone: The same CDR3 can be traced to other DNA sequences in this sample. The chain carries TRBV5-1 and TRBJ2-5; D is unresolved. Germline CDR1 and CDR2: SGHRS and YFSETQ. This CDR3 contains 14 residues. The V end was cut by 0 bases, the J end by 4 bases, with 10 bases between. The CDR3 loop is CASSLGTSGETQYF. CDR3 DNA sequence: TGCGCCAGCAGCTTGGGGACGTCGGGAGAGACCCAGTACTTC.

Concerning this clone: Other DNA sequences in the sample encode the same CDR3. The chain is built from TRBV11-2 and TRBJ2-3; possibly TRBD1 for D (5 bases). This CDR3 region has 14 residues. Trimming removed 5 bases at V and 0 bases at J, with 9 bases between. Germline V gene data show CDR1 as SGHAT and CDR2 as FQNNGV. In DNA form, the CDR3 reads TGTGCCAGCAGCCTAGGGGTTAGCACAGATACGCAGTATTTT. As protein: CASSLGVSTDTQYF.

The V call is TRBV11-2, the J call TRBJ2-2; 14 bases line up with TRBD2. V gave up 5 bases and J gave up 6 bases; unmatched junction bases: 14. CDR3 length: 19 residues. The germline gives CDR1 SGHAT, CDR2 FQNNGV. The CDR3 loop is CASSIRPTSGRALSGELFF. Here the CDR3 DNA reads TGTGCCAGCAGCATAAGACCGACTAGCGGGAGGGCCCTCTCCGGGGAGCTGTTTTTT.